This paragraph covers one TCR beta chain sequence. Its antigen is as yet unknown. The sample originates from a study of T cell responses to AZD1222 COVID-19 vaccine. Study context: Pooled together were second doses at about 4 or about 12 weeks.

CDR3 length equals 12 residues. The ends were cut back, 0 bases at V and 9 bases at J, with 10 bases in the middle. The germline CDR1 and CDR2 sequences are SGHDT and YYEEEE. The table came from immunoSEQ multiplex PCR; TCRdb's copy has only in-frame clones and leaves some out. The sample lists 95,000 to 150,000 clones, approximately 90% seen once, with about 3.7% in the top ten. General study results and limits: Clonal diversity was possibly underestimated, and the donors were mostly white British, with more females. Compared with day 0, the breadth and depth of the Spike-specific TCR repertoire rose significantly after two doses of AZD1222. Without day 14 samples, only post-peak T cell repertoires were studied.

Sample: peripheral blood, taken on day 0 of AZD1222 vaccination. This TCR was sampled from an adult in good health. The chain is built from TRBV5-6 and TRBJ2-7, with D unclear. CDR3 sequence reads: CASSLDPLVQYF. The CDR3 DNA reads as TGTGCCAGCAGCTTGGACCCTTTGGTGCAGTACTTC.